Below, one TCR beta chain is given with its context. The antigen remains unidentified. CDR1 SGHDN and CDR2 FVKESK come from the germline V gene. The V end lost 0 bases, the J end lost 5 bases, and 7 bases lay between the germline ends. CDR3 length: 13 residues. The data stem from a study of cytomegalovirus exposure and HLA in healthy donors. Findings and caveats of the study: The majority of CMV-associated TCR beta chains were reported as apparently HLA-restricted in a later analysis.

In the PCR, 60 Vbeta and 13 Jbeta primers were used. Under the authors' procedure: Tens of millions of unique TCR beta chains, 9 million to 11 million shared, were counted in a later analysis. The table came from immunoSEQ multiplex PCR; TCRdb's copy has only in-frame clones and leaves some out. V and J calls and clone size follow that table, whereas D and trimming were derived from the DNA. Among roughly 290,000 clones listed, 75% to 85% were seen once. Source material: PBMCs. The receptor's source is a girl aged 2 to 10 in good health and CMV-seronegative. This rearrangement joins TRBV14 to TRBJ2-5; no clear D gene. CDR3 nucleotide sequence: TGTGCCAGCAGCCAAGATTTAGAGGAGACCCAGTACTTC. It translates to CASSQDLEETQYF.